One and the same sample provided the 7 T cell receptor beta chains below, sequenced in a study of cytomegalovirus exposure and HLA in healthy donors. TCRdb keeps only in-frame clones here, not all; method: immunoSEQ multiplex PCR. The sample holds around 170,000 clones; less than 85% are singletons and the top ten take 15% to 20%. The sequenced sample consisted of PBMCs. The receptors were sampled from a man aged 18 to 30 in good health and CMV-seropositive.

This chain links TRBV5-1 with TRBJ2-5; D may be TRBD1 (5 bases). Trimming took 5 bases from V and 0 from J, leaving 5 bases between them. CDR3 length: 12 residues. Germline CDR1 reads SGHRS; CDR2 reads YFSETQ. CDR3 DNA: TGCGCCAGCAGGGACAACCAAGAGACCCAGTACTTC. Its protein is CASRDNQETQYF. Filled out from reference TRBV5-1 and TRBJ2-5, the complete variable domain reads KAGVTQTPRYLIKTRGQQVTLSCSPISGHRSVSWYQQTPGQGLQFLFEYFSETQRNKGNFPGRFSGRQFSNSRSEMNVSTLELGDSALYLCASRDNQETQYFGPGTRLLVL.

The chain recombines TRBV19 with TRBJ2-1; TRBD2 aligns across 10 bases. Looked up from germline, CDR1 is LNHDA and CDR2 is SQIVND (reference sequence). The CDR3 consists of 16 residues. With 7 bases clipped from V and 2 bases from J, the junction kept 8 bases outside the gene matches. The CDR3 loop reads CASTQASGRTYNEQFF. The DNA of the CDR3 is TGTGCCAGTACCCAGGCTAGCGGGAGAACCTACAATGAGCAGTTCTTC.

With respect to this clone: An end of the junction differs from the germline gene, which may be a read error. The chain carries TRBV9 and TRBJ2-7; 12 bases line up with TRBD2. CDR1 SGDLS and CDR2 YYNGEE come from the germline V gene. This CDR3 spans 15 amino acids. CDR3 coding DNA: TGTGCCAGCAGCGCGACTAGCGGGAGCTCCCACGAGCAGTACTTC. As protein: CASSATSGSSHEQYF.

CDR3 sequence: CASSLAGGGHGYTF. CDR3 nucleotides: TGTGCCAGCAGCTTGGCCGGAGGGGGCCATGGCTACACCTTC. The chain combines TRBV5-6 with TRBJ1-2; 7 positions agree with TRBD1. This CDR3 is 14 amino acids long. The germline V gene has CDR1 SGHDT and CDR2 YYEEEE. The V gene end was trimmed by 0 bases and the J gene end by 6 bases; junction bases not matched to a gene: 5.

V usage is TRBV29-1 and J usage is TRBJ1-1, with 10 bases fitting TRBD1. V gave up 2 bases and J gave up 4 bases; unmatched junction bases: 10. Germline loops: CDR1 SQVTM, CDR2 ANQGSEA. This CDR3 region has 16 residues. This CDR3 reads CSVEMRDRGSGTEAFF. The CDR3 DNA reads TGCAGCGTTGAAATGCGGGACAGGGGTTCGGGCACTGAAGCTTTCTTT.

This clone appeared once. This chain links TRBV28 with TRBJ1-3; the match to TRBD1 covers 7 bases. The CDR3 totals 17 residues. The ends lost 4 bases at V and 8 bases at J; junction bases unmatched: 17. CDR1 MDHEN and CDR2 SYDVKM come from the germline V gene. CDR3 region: CASSSPSDREGLDTIYF. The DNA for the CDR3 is TGTGCCAGCAGTTCCCCCTCCGACAGGGAAGGGCTGGACACCATATATTTT.

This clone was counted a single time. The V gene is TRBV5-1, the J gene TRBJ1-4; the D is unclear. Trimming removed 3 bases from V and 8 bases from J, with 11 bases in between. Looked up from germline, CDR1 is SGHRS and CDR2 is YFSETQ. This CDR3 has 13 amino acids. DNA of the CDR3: TGCGCCAGCAGCTCCTCCCCTGAGGAAAAACTGTTTTTT. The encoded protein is CASSSSPEEKLFF. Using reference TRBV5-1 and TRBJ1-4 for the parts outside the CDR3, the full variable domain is KAGVTQTPRYLIKTRGQQVTLSCSPISGHRSVSWYQQTPGQGLQFLFEYFSETQRNKGNFPGRFSGRQFSNSRSEMNVSTLELGDSALYLCASSSSPEEKLFFGSGTQLSVL.